This T cell receptor beta chain was captured by sequencing in a study of shared clonotypes between healthy human individuals. The V end lost 5 bases, the J end lost 5 bases, and 16 bases lay between the germline ends. CDR1 is SEHNR and CDR2 is FQNEAQ in the germline V gene (reference sequence). The CDR3 contains 15 residues. The naive CD8 fraction comprised CD45RO-negative cells positively selected for CCR7 and excluded terminally differentiated effector memory CD45RA+ cells. Study results and limitations: Non-shared clonotypes had lower generation probabilities than those shared by all four donors. Shared clonotypes: 4.5% to 5% naive CD4, 3.5% to 4% naive CD8, about 2.5% memory CD4, under 0.5% memory CD8.

Sequencing was performed with immunoSEQ multiplex PCR; in TCRdb, only in-frame clones are kept and a portion is missing. The sample holds 500,000 to 700,000 clones, approximately 95% seen once. A note on this clone: Its antigen is unidentified.

The rearrangement uses TRBV7-9 and TRBJ2-1; D remains unclear. Sequenced sample: naive CD8+ T cells sorted from blood. This TCR was recovered from a woman aged 25-40 years in good health. The chain's CDR3 is CASSPHPDRNNEQFF. The DNA of the CDR3 is TGTGCCAGCAGCCCCCACCCGGATCGAAACAATGAGCAGTTCTTC.